Below, one TCR beta chain is given with its context. Antigen unknown. From the reads, TCRdb called clonotypes with MiXCR, one entry per CDR3 protein. The sample contains around 430,000 distinct CDR3 sequences, more than 40% of which appear only once. The record originates from a study of T cell repertoires in cytomegalovirus infection. At the level of the study: HLA-B-restricted CMV epitopes that are well studied were used alongside recently identified HLA-C-restricted ones. Both CMV infection and a matching HLA type were indicated by public TCR beta signatures. Findings and caveats of the study: Across the ex vivo response, the dominant clonotypes were HLA-C-restricted CMV-specific TCR beta clonotypes.

Per the germline V gene, CDR1 is SGHNT and CDR2 is YYREEE (reference sequence). The CDR3 loop spans 16 amino acids. The germline V and J ends were trimmed by 1 base and 0 bases, with 13 bases remaining between them. Here the sequenced sample was cultured PBMCs, taken from culture after CMV antigen stimulation. This TCR was sampled from a human donor in good health (CMV status not recorded). Some clones in this sample may be carry-over from other donors' samples. The J gene is TRBJ2-5, the V gene TRBV5-4, with a tentative D call TRBD1 (6 bases). This chain's CDR3 is CASSLPRQGNQETQYF. CDR3 in DNA: TGTGCCAGCAGCTTGCCGCGGCAGGGGAACCAAGAGACCCAGTACTTC.